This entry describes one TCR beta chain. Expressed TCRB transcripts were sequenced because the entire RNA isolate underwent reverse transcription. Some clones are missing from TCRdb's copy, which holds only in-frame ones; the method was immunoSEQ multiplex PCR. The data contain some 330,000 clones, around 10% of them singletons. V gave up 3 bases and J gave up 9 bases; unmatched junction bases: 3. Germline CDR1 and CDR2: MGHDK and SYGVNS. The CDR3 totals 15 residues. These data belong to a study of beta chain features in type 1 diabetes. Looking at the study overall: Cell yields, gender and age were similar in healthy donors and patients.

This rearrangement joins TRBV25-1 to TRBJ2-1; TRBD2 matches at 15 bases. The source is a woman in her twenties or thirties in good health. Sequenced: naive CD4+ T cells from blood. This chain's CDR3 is CASSDPGLAGGEQFF. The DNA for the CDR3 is TGTGCCAGCAGTGACCCGGGACTAGCGGGAGGTGAGCAGTTCTTC.